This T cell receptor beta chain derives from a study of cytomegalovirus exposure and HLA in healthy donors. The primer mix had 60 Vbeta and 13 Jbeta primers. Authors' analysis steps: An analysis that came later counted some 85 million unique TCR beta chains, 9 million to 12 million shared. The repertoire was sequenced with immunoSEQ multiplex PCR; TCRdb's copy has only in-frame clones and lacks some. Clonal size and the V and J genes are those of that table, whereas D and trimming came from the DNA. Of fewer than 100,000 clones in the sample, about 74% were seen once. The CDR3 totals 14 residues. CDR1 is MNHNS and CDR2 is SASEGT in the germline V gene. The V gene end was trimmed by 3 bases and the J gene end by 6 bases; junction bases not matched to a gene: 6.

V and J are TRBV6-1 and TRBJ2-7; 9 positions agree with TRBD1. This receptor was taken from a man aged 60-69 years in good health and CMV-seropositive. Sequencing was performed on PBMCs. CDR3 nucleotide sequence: TGTGCCAGCAGTGAGGGGACAGGGTTAATCGAGCAGTACTTC. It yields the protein CASSEGTGLIEQYF.